These 9 T cell receptor beta chains were sequenced from one sample in a study of memory CD4+ T cells and cytomegalovirus serostatus. Single viable CD3+CD4+CD8-CD45RO+ cells were sorted as the memory CD4+ T cells. Method: immunoSEQ multiplex PCR; TCRdb's copy keeps in-frame clones and lacks some. The sample shows 50,000 or so clones, around 79% of them seen only once. Material for sequencing was memory CD4+ T cells from blood. The origin of the receptors is an adult in good health and CMV-seronegative.

This chain connects TRBV19 to TRBJ1-5; the D gene is possibly TRBD1 (6 bases). The CDR3 has 15 amino acids. V was clipped by 3 bases and J by 6 bases, with 15 bases between them. CDR1 and CDR2 from the germline V gene are LNHDA and SQIVND (reference sequence). CDR3 protein: CASSIYSGVGQPQHF. In DNA form, the CDR3 reads TGTGCCAGTAGTATCTATTCAGGGGTGGGTCAGCCCCAGCATTTT.

CDR3 nucleotides: TGTGCCAGCAGCCCGGACAGCCATAATTCACCCCTCCACTTT. Protein product: CASSPDSHNSPLHF. The chain employs TRBV7-8 and TRBJ1-6, with D maybe TRBD1 (6 bases). CDR3 length: 14 residues. With 5 bases removed from V and 5 bases from J, the gap between germline ends came to 10 bases. Germline V gives CDR1 SGHVS, CDR2 FQNEAQ.

This chain connects TRBV5-1 to TRBJ2-5, with 9 nucleotides matching TRBD2. Germline V gives CDR1 SGHRS, CDR2 YFSETQ. J was trimmed by 3 bases and V by 6 bases; bases with no gene match: 9. The CDR3 extends over 15 amino acids. CDR3 in amino acids: CASTKPTSGKETQYF. DNA of the CDR3: TGCGCCAGCACCAAACCGACTAGCGGTAAAGAGACCCAGTACTTC.

The J gene is TRBJ2-5, the V gene TRBV15; 7 positions match TRBD1. Germline V gene lookup returns CDR1 LNHNV and CDR2 YYDKDF (reference sequence). V lost 2 bases, J lost 5 bases, and 8 bases stayed unmatched. The CDR3 consists of 15 residues. The CDR3 region is CATSRPTGQEETQYF. The CDR3 bases are TGTGCCACCAGCAGACCTACCGGACAGGAGGAGACCCAGTACTTC.

This clone has only one observation. This chain uses TRBV6-6 with TRBJ1-1, with 12 bases identical to TRBD1. Germline lookup yields CDR1 MNHNY and CDR2 SVGAGI (reference sequence). The CDR3 extends over 15 amino acids. V was clipped by 2 bases and J by 7 bases; unmatched bases: 5. Written as DNA, the CDR3 is TGTGCCAGCAGTTACGGGGACAGGGGGCGCAATGAAGCTTTCTTT. Translation gives CASSYGDRGRNEAFF.

The V gene is TRBV19, the J gene TRBJ2-3; 8 bases are a match to TRBD1. CDR3 length equals 17 residues. V was clipped by 3 bases and J by 5 bases; unmatched bases: 13. From germline, CDR1 is LNHDA and CDR2 SQIVND (reference sequence). In DNA form, the CDR3 reads TGTGCCAGTAGTATGAAATGGGGCAGGGGGCCAGGAGATACGCAGTATTTT. It specifies CASSMKWGRGPGDTQYF.

The CDR3 loop is CASSEFDTQYF. As DNA, the CDR3 is TGTGCCAGCAGCGAGTTCGACACGCAGTATTTT. This chain connects TRBV5-8 to TRBJ2-3; no clear D. Trimming pared 4 bases from V and 9 bases from J, leaving 9 bases between. Germline loops: CDR1 SGHTS, CDR2 YDEGEE. The CDR3 has 11 amino acids.

The chain joins TRBV2 to TRBJ2-7; 12 positions agree with TRBD2. Per germline, CDR1 SNHLY and CDR2 FYNNEI. This CDR3 comprises 14 residues. V lost 7 bases and J lost 0; bases outside the gene matches: 1. The CDR3 loop reads CASTTSGGSYEQYF. CDR3 nucleotides: TGTGCCAGCACGACTAGCGGGGGCTCCTACGAGCAGTACTTC.

CDR3 sequence: CATSRGVNYGYTF. As DNA, the CDR3 is TGTGCCACCAGCAGAGGGGTAAACTATGGCTACACCTTC. The chain uses TRBV15 and TRBJ1-2; D gene unclear. The CDR3 runs 13 residues. With 1 base removed from V and 2 bases from J, the gap between germline ends came to 5 bases. Germline V gives CDR1 LNHNV, CDR2 YYDKDF (reference sequence).